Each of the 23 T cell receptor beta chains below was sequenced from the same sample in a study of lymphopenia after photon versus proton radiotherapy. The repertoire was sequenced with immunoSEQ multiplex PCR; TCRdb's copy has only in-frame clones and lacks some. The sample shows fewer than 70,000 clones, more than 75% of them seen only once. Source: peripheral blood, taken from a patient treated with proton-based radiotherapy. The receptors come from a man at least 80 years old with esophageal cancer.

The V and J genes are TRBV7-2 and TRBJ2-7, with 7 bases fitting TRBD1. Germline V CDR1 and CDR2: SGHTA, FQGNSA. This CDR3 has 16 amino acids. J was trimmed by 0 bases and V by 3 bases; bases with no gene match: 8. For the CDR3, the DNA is TGTGCCAGCAGCTTGAAAGGGGGCTATAGCTCCTACGAGCAGTACTTC. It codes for CASSLKGGYSSYEQYF.

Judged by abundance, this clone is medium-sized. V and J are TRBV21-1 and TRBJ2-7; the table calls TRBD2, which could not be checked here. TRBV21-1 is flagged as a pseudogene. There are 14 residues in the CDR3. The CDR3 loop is CASKDPGLAYEQYF. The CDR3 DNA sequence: TGTGCCAGCAAGGATCCGGGACTAGCCTACGAGCAGTACTTC.

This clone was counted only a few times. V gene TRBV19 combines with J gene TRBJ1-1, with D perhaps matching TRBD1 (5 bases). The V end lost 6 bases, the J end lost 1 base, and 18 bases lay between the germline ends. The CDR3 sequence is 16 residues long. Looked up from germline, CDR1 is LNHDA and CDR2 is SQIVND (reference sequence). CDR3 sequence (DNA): TGTGCCAGTAGATCCGGGGGGTCTCCTTCGAACACTGAAGCTTTCTTT. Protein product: CASRSGGSPSNTEAFF.

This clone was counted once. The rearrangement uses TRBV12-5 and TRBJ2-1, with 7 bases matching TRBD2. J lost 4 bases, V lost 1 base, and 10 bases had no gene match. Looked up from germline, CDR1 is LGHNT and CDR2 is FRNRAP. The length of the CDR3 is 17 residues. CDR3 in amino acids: CASGLAPGGGVYNEQFF. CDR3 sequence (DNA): TGTGCTAGTGGTTTGGCCCCGGGGGGTGGTGTTTACAATGAGCAGTTCTTC. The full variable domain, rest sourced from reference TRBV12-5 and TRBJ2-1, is DARVTQTPRHKVTEMGQEVTMRCQPILGHNTVFWYRQTMMQGLELLAYFRNRAPLDDSGMPKDRFSAEMPDATLATLKIQPSEPRDSAVYFCASGLAPGGGVYNEQFFGPGTRLTVL.

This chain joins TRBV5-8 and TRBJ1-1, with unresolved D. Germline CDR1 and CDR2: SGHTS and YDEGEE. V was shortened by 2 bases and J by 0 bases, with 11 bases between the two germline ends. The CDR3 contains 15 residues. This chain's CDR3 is CASSFISPMNTEAFF. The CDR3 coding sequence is TGTGCCAGCAGCTTTATTAGTCCCATGAACACTGAAGCTTTCTTT.

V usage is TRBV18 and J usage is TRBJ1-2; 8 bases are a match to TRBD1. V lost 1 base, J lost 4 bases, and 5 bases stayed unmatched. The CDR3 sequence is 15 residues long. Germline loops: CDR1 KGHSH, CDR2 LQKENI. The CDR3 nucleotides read TGTGCCAGCTCACCACAAGGGACAGGTTCCTATGGCTACACCTTC. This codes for CASSPQGTGSYGYTF.

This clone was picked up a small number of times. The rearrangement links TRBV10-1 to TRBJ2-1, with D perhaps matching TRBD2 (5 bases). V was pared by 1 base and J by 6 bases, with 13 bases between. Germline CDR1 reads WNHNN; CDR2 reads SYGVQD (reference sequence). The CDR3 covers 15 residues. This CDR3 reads CASSEWPSEGNEQFF. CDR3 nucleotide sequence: TGCGCCAGCAGTGAGTGGCCTAGTGAGGGCAATGAGCAGTTCTTC.

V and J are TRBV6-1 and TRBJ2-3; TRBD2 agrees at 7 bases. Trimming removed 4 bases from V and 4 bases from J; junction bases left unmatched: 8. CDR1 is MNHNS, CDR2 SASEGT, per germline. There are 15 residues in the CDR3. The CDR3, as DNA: TGTGCCAGCAGTGGACTCCCACGGGGGGCAGATACGCAGTATTTT. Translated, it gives CASSGLPRGADTQYF.

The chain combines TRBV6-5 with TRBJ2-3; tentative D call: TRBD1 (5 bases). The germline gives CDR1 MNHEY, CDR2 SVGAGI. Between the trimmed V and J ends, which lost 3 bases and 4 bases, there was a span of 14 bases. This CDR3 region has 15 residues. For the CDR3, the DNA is TGTGCCAGCAGTTATGGGGCAATGCAAGCAGATACGCAGTATTTT. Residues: CASSYGAMQADTQYF.

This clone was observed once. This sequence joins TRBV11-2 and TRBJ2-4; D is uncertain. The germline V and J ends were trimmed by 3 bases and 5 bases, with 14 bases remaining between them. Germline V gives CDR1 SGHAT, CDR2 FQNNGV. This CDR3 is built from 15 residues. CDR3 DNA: TGTGCCAGCAGCTTGAGGTCTCAGCTCGAAAACATTCAGTACTTC. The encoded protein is CASSLRSQLENIQYF.

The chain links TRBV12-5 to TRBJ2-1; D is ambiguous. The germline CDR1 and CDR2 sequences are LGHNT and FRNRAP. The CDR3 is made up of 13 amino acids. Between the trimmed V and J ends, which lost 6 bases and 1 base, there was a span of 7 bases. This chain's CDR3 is CASGRVSYNEQFF. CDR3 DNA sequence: TGTGCTAGTGGAAGGGTATCCTACAATGAGCAGTTCTTC.

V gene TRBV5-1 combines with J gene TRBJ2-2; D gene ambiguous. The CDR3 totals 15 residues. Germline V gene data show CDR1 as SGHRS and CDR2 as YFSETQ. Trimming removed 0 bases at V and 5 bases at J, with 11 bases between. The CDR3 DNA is TGCGCCAGCAGCTTGGGAACCCGGATTACCGGGGAGCTGTTTTTT. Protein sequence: CASSLGTRITGELFF. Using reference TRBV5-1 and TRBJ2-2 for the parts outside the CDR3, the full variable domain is KAGVTQTPRYLIKTRGQQVTLSCSPISGHRSVSWYQQTPGQGLQFLFEYFSETQRNKGNFPGRFSGRQFSNSRSEMNVSTLELGDSALYLCASSLGTRITGELFFGEGSRLTVL.

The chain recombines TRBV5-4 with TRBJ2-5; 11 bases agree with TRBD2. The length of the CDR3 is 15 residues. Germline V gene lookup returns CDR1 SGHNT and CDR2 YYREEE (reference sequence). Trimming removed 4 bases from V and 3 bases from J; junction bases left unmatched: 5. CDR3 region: CASSLTLAGEETQYF. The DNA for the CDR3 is TGTGCCAGCAGCCTTACACTAGCGGGGGAAGAGACCCAGTACTTC.

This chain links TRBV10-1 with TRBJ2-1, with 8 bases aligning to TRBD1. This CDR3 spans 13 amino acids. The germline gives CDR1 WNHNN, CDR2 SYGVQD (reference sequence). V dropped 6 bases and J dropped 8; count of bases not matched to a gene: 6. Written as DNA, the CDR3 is TGCGCCAGCAGCTACGGACAGGGCCATGAGCAGTTCTTC. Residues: CASSYGQGHEQFF.

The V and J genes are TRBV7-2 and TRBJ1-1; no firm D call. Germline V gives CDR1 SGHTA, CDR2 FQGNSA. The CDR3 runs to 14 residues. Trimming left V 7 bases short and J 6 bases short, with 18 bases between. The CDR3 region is CASTLLALGSEAFF. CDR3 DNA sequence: TGTGCCAGCACCCTACTGGCCTTGGGCTCTGAAGCTTTCTTT. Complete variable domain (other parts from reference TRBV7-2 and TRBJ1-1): GAGVSQSPSNKVTEKGKDVELRCDPISGHTALYWYRQSLGQGLEFLIYFQGNSAPDKSGLPSDRFSAERTGGSVSTLTIQRTQQEDSAVYLCASTLLALGSEAFFGQGTRLTVV.

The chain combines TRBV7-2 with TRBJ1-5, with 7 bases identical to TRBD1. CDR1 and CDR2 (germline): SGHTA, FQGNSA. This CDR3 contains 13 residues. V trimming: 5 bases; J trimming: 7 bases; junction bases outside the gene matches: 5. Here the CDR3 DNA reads TGTGCCAGCAGCGCGACAGGGAACCAGCCCCAGCATTTT. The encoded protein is CASSATGNQPQHF. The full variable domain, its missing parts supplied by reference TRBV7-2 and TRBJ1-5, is GAGVSQSPSNKVTEKGKDVELRCDPISGHTALYWYRQSLGQGLEFLIYFQGNSAPDKSGLPSDRFSAERTGGSVSTLTIQRTQQEDSAVYLCASSATGNQPQHFGDGTRLSIL.

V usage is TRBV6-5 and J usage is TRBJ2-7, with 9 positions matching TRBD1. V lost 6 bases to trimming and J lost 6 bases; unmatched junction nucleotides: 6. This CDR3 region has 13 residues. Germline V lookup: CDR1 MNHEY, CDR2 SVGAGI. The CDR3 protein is CASSSGTGREQYF. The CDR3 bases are TGTGCCAGCAGCTCCGGGACAGGGCGCGAGCAGTACTTC.

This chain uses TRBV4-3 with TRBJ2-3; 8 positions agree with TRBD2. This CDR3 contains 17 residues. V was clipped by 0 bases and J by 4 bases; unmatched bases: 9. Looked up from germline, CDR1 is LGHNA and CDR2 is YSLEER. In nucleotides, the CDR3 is TGCGCCAGCAGCCAAGAAGCGAGCGGGAGTACCCCAGATACGCAGTATTTT. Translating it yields CASSQEASGSTPDTQYF.

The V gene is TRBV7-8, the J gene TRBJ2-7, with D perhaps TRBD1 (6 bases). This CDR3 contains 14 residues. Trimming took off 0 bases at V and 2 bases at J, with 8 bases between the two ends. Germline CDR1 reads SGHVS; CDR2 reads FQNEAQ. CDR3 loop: CASSLAGAPYEQYF. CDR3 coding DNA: TGTGCCAGCAGCTTAGCGGGGGCCCCCTACGAGCAGTACTTC.

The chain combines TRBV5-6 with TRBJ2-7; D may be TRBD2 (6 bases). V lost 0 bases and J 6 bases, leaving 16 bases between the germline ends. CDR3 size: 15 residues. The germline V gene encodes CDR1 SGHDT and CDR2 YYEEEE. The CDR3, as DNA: TGTGCCAGCAGCTTGGTGGCGGGGTGGCAGGGCGAGCAGTACTTC. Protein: CASSLVAGWQGEQYF.

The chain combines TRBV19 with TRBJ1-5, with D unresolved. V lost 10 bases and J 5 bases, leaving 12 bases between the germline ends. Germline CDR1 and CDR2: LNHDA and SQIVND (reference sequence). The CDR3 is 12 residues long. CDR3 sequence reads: CATTDRDQPQHF. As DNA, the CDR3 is TGTGCCACCACCGACCGGGATCAGCCCCAGCATTTT.

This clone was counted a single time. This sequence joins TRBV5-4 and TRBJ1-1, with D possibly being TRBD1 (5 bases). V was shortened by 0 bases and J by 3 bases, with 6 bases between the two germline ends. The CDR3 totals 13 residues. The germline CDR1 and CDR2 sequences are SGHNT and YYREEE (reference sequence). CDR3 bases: TGTGCCAGCAGCTTGGTAGGGGACACTGAAGCTTTCTTT. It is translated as CASSLVGDTEAFF. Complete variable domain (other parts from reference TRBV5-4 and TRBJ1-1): ETGVTQSPTHLIKTRGQQVTLRCSSQSGHNTVSWYQQALGQGPQFIFQYYREEENGRGNFPPRFSGLQFPNYSSELNVNALELDDSALYLCASSLVGDTEAFFGQGTRLTVV.

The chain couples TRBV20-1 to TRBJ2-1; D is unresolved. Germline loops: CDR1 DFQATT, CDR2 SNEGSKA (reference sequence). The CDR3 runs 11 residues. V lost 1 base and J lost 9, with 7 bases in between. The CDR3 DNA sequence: TGCAGTGCTAGAGCTAGAGCTGAGCAGTTCTTC. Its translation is CSARARAEQFF.